Sequencing of this T cell receptor (beta chain) was carried out in a study of T-cell reconstitution after alpha-beta-depleted transplantation in children. Findings and caveats of the study: One year after transplant, T-cell counts and diversity came mostly from newly produced T cells. Surviving recipient cells, namely T cells and thymic progenitors, were the source of high day-60 TCRbeta diversity in some patients.

This sample's TCRbeta library carried unique molecular identifier barcodes. TCRdb itself ran the PCR reads through MiXCR, one entry per CDR3 protein. The table records 400,000 to 550,000 distinct CDR3 sequences, about 10% of them present only once. The CDR3 runs to 17 residues. Germline CDR1 SGHDT, CDR2 YYEEEE. V shed 2 bases and J 11 bases; nucleotides not matched to a gene: 16. Concerning this clonotype itself: The target antigen is unknown.

This TCR was recovered from a child between 2 and 9 years old with inherited bone marrow failure, due to receive a stem cell transplant. The rearrangement uses TRBV5-6 and TRBJ2-1; 10 nucleotides agree with TRBD2. Sequencing used PBMCs, obtained before TCRalphabeta/CD19-depleted stem cell transplant. DNA for the CDR3: TGTGCCAGCAGCTTAAGGACTAGCGGTATTTTTGGGTATAAGCAGTTCTTC. Its translation: CASSLRTSGIFGYKQFF.